The sequence of this T cell receptor (beta chain) was determined in a study of OX40 agonist ivuxolimab in advanced cancers. The wider study: Patients took ivuxolimab, an agonistic anti-OX40 (CD134) antibody. Three dose-escalation patients had partial responses: one with hepatocellular carcinoma and two with cutaneous melanoma. Study results and caveats: By week 6 at 0.1 to 3.0 mg/kg, blood CD4+ and CD8+ T cells had expanded clonally.

Per germline, CDR1 SEHNR and CDR2 FQNEAQ (reference sequence). The CDR3 length is 15 residues. V gave up 7 bases and J gave up 0 bases, with 10 bases separating them. Profiled with immunoSEQ multiplex PCR; TCRdb holds only in-frame clones, not every one. The data show 45,000 to 65,000 clones, with roughly nine tenths seen just once and about 11% held by the top ten. Note on this clone: What it binds is unknown.

This specimen was CD4+ or CD8+ T cells sorted from blood, taken in a trial of the OX40 agonist ivuxolimab. This TCR came from an adult with an advanced solid tumor such as melanoma, head and neck, liver or kidney cancer. The chain carries TRBV7-9 and TRBJ2-6; possibly TRBD2 for D (5 bases). CDR3 protein: CASTLGSSGANVLTF. CDR3 in DNA: TGTGCCAGCACCTTGGGGAGCTCTGGGGCCAACGTCCTGACTTTC.